This T cell receptor beta chain was identified during a study of blood T cell repertoires in COVID-19. The protocol was immunoSEQ multiplex PCR, while the TCRdb copy is restricted to in-frame clones and leaves out a portion. Seen here are 90,000 to 150,000 clones, 79% observed once, and the top ten hold approximately 4.2%. The sequence derives from a woman older than 75 with acute or convalescent COVID-19. The sequencing sample was made of peripheral blood.

The CDR3 DNA reads TGTGCCAGCAGTTCTCGTGACAGGTGGGGGAATGAAGCTTTCTTT. Its protein product is CASSSRDRWGNEAFF. The chain joins TRBV7-2 to TRBJ1-1; a possible D gene is TRBD1 (6 bases). V lost 6 bases to trimming and J lost 7 bases, with 21 bases between them. Looked up from germline, CDR1 is SGHTA and CDR2 is FQGNSA. This CDR3 is 15 amino acids long.